This note documents a single T cell receptor beta chain sequence. In its sample, this clonotype was seen many times. The target of this receptor is not known. Within one base of it there is no much larger clone, and no base qualities were kept. The data are from a study of early T cells in non-severe SARS-CoV-2 infection (dated by TCRdb to about 2021). Broadly, across the study: Bulk RNA from unsorted whole blood was used for TCR sequencing, so alpha and beta chains could not be paired. General conclusions and limits of the study: VDJdb matching was skewed toward anti-spike CD8 responses and likely underestimated virus-specific expansions by missing private and CD4 specificities.

V gives up 1 base and J gives up 6 bases, and the segment between their germline ends measures 5 bases. Taken from the germline V gene, the CDR1 and CDR2 loops are SGHAT and FQNNGV. Measured from the cysteine to the phenylalanine, the CDR3 is 12 residues long. The only DNA kept is the CDR3, 36 bases in frame from the first base. Set within a cohort of healthcare workers in London, UK, this nested case-control study involved weekly PCR testing of nasopharyngeal swabs along with blood sampling. Healthcare workers were recruited during the week of the UK lockdown, between 23 and 31 March 2020, and followed weekly for up to roughly 16 weeks. Receptors were amplified or captured by 5' RACE. The instrument given in TCRdb is NextSeq 500. The TCR library protocol attached unique molecular identifiers to individual cDNA molecules to correct for sequencing error and PCR bias. TCR alpha and beta chains were both sequenced, and the abundances of alpha and beta sequences in each sample were closely correlated with each other. The published analysis was carried out like this. Decombinator V4 was used to perform V gene, J gene and CDR3 annotation of TCR sequences. TCRs were defined as expanded if a significant change between any two time points was detected under a Poisson model with p below 0.0001. TCR abundances were normalised to the total number of TCRs sequenced per sample and were expressed as counts per million. TRAV1-2 paired with TRAJ12, TRAJ20 or TRAJ33 defined MAIT TCRs, while TRAV10 paired with TRAJ18 defined iNKT TCRs. A search of VDJdb, accessed on 1 November 2021, was run for TCRs annotated to CMV, EBV and SARS-CoV-2, with TCRs annotated for multiple antigens excluded. TCRdb passed the public sequencing reads through fastp at Q25 and MiXCR, retaining productive beta sequences. CDR3 protein sequences are deduplicated, and each keeps its most common genes and DNA. TCRdb assigned the V and J calls; the authors' analysis was not used. This sample lists 70,000 or so distinct CDR3 sequences; about an eighth were detected once. The top ten clones comprise 11% to 15% of the sample.

This TCR came from an adult who was a healthcare worker with PCR-confirmed SARS-CoV-2 infection or an uninfected control (not recorded which). The sequenced material came from whole blood. Rearrangement joined TRBV11-2 to TRBJ2-3; a confident D gene designation cannot be given. The CDR3 protein sequence reads: CASSLGVDTQYF. The nucleotides read TGTGCCAGCAGCTTAGGAGTGGATACGCAGTATTTT.